The 9 T cell receptor beta chains listed next were all sequenced from one sample in a study of vaccination and CD4 T cells after COVID-19. With the Oncomine TCR Beta short-read assay, DNA from cultured CD4+ T cells was sequenced. TCRdb called the PCR reads again in MiXCR, with one record for every CDR3 protein. The table shows some 17,000 distinct CDR3 sequences, with roughly 56% occurring only once. The treatment here: roughly 10-day PBMC culture with coronavirus spike peptide pools or control peptides (ViraFEST assay). The antigens of these receptors remain unknown. The sample was CD4+ T cells from blood, cultured in vitro, taken after SARS-CoV-2 vaccination. The origin of the receptors is a human donor who had recovered from COVID-19.

The CDR3 DNA is TGTGCCAGCAGCCCCAGCCCACTAGTCGGGGAGCTGTTTTTT. It codes for CASSPSPLVGELFF. The V gene is TRBV6-2 or TRBV6-3, the J gene TRBJ2-2; weak D call: TRBD2 (5 bases). The germline V gene has CDR1 MNHEY and CDR2 SVGEGT. Trimming shortened V by 6 bases and J by 7 bases, and 15 bases separated the two germline ends. This CDR3 contains 14 residues.

This chain connects TRBV19 to TRBJ2-4; perhaps TRBD2 as D (6 bases). Between the trimmed V and J ends, which lost 5 bases and 6 bases, there was a span of 14 bases. Germline lookup yields CDR1 LNHDA and CDR2 SQIVND (reference sequence). The CDR3 contains 14 residues. The DNA of the CDR3 is TGTGCCAGTAGTGTAAAGACTAGTCGAAACATTCAGTACTTC. It is translated as CASSVKTSRNIQYF.

The chain has TRBV11-3 and TRBJ2-3; D unresolved. Germline loops: CDR1 SGHNT, CDR2 YENEEA. There are 15 residues in the CDR3. The V and J ends lost 1 base and 0 bases respectively, with 8 bases between them. The CDR3 bases are TGTGCCAGCAGCTTAGGCCCGGGTAGCACAGATACGCAGTATTTT. Translating it yields CASSLGPGSTDTQYF.

This sequence joins TRBV2 and TRBJ1-6; maybe TRBD1 (6 bases). The V gene's germline CDR1 is SNHLY and CDR2 FYNNEI. The CDR3 totals 16 residues. Trimming took 0 bases from V and 7 from J, leaving 13 bases between them. The CDR3 here is CASSEAQGLVNSPLHF. CDR3 DNA: TGTGCCAGCAGTGAAGCTCAGGGGCTGGTAAATTCACCCCTCCACTTT.

This chain uses TRBV18 with TRBJ1-1; 8 bases are a match to TRBD1. Germline V gene lookup returns CDR1 KGHSH and CDR2 LQKENI. CDR3 length: 14 residues. Unmatched junction bases numbered 7, after V lost 6 bases and J lost 4 bases. CDR3 residues: CASSRQGLSTEAFF. The CDR3 nucleotides are TGTGCCAGCTCTCGACAGGGGTTGTCCACTGAAGCTTTCTTT.

This clonotype has more than one count but fewer than ten. The chain employs TRBV11-1 and TRBJ1-1; D is undetermined. The CDR3 extends over 14 amino acids. Per the germline V gene, CDR1 is SGHAT and CDR2 is FQDESV (reference sequence). V dropped 3 bases and J dropped 1 base, with 9 bases sitting between them. The CDR3 nucleotides read TGTGCCAGCAGCTTGAGACACGGGAACACTGAAGCTTTCTTT. It yields the protein CASSLRHGNTEAFF. Drawing the rest from reference TRBV11-1 and TRBJ1-1, the complete variable domain is EAEVAQSPRYKITEKSQAVAFWCDPISGHATLYWYRQILGQGPELLVQFQDESVVDDSQLPKDRFSAERLKGVDSTLKIQPAELGDSAMYLCASSLRHGNTEAFFGQGTRLTVV.

This clonotype is medium-sized within its sample. The chain is built from TRBV20-1 and TRBJ1-1; 8 nucleotides line up with TRBD1. The CDR3 is 15 residues long. V lost 0 bases and J lost 7; bases outside the gene matches: 10. The V gene's germline CDR1 is DFQATT and CDR2 SNEGSKA (reference sequence). In DNA, the CDR3 is TGCAGTGCTAGAGATCCAGGCAGGGGGCGAGGTGAAGCTTTCTTT. This codes for CSARDPGRGRGEAFF.

The chain is built from TRBV29-1 and TRBJ1-5, with a possible D match to TRBD1 (6 bases). The V gene's germline CDR1 is SQVTM and CDR2 ANQGSEA. This CDR3 region has 13 residues. V lost 6 bases and J 3 bases, leaving 12 bases between the germline ends. The CDR3 DNA reads TGCAGCGTGGGCAGGGGCACCAATCAGCCCCAGCATTTT. Amino acids: CSVGRGTNQPQHF. The whole variable domain, remainder taken from reference TRBV29-1 and TRBJ1-5, is SAVISQKPSRDICQRGTSLTIQCQVDSQVTMMFWYRQQPGQSLTLIATANQGSEATYESGFVIDKFPISRPNLTFSTLTVSNMSPEDSSIYLCSVGRGTNQPQHFGDGTRLSIL.

This clonotype has a handful of counts. The chain carries TRBV27 and TRBJ1-5; unclear D gene. There are 15 residues in the CDR3. The ends were cut back, 6 bases at V and 2 bases at J, with 14 bases in the middle. The germline V gene has CDR1 MNHEY and CDR2 SMNVEV (reference sequence). The CDR3 loop is CASRLTKGGNQPQHF. CDR3 sequence (DNA): TGTGCCAGCAGACTGACCAAGGGTGGCAATCAGCCCCAGCATTTT.